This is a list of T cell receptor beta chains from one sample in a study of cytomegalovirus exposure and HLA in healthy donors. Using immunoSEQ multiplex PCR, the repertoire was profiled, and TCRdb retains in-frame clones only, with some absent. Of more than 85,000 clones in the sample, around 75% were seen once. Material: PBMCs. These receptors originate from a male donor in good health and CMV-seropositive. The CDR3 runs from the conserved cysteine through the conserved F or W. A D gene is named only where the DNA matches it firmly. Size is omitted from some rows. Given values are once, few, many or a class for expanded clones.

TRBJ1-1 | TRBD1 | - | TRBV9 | CASSLDRANTEAFF | TGTGCCAGCAGCCTGGACAGGGCGAACACTGAAGCTTTCTTT
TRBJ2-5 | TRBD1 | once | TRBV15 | CATSRGQGDGETQYF | TGTGCCACCAGCAGAGGGCAGGGGGACGGAGAGACCCAGTACTTC
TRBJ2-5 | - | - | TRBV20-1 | CNPGAPETQYF | TGCAATCCTGGGGCCCCAGAGACCCAGTACTTC
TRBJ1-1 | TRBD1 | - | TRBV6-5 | CASSRQGLGTEAFF | TGTGCCAGCAGTAGACAGGGGCTGGGAACTGAAGCTTTCTTT
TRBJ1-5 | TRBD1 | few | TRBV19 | CASSIMGRGSYQPQHF | TGTGCCAGTAGTATAATGGGCAGGGGGAGTTATCAGCCCCAGCATTTT
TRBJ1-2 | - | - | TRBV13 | CASSLEKNYGYTF | TGTGCCAGCAGCTTGGAGAAGAACTATGGCTACACCTTC
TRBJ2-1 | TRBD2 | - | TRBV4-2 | CASSQDGGAGGGNEQFF | TGTGCCAGCAGCCAAGATGGCGGTGCGGGGGGAGGTAATGAGCAGTTCTTC
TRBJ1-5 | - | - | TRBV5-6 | CASSLGGVSQPQHF | TGTGCCAGCAGCTTAGGAGGAGTCAGCCAGCCCCAGCATTTT
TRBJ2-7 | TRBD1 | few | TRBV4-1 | CASSQMDRGRIEQYF | TGCGCCAGCAGCCAAATGGACAGGGGGCGCATCGAGCAGTACTTC
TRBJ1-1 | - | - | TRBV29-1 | CSVEVREGTEAFF | TGCAGCGTTGAGGTTAGGGAGGGCACTGAAGCTTTCTTT
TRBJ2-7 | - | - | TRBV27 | CASSLGQGTYEQYF | TGTGCCAGCAGTTTAGGGCAGGGAACCTACGAGCAGTACTTC
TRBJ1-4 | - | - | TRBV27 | CASSPQQANEKLFF | TGTGCCAGCAGCCCCCAACAGGCTAATGAAAAACTGTTTTTT
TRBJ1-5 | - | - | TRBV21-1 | CASSKRQGVSPQHF | TGTGCCAGCAGCAAAAGGCAGGGGGTCAGCCCCCAGCATTTT
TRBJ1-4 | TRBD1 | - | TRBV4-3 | CASSHQTGGYEKLFF | TGCGCCAGCAGCCACCAAACAGGGGGCTATGAAAAACTGTTTTTT
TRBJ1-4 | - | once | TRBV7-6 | CASSAPGGPSTNEKLFF | TGTGCCAGCAGCGCCCCGGGGGGACCGTCAACTAATGAAAAACTGTTTTTT
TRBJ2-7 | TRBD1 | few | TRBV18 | CASSQTGGPSHEQYF | TGTGCCAGCTCACAGACAGGGGGACCTTCCCACGAGCAGTACTTC
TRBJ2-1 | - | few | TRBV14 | CASSQEGRRQKYNEQFF | TGTGCCAGCAGCCAAGAAGGAAGGAGACAGAAATACAATGAGCAGTTCTTC
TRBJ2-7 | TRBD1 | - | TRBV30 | CAWSAGQGFYEQYF | TGTGCCTGGAGCGCGGGACAGGGTTTCTACGAGCAGTACTTC
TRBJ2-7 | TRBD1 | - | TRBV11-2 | CASSSGGLQSSYEQYF | TGTGCCAGCAGTTCAGGGGGCCTTCAGAGCTCCTACGAGCAGTACTTC
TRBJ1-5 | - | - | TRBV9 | CASSVAGSSNQPQHF | TGTGCCAGCAGCGTGGCAGGGTCGAGCAATCAGCCCCAGCATTTT
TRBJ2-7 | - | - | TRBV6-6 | CASSLRTDVVPYEQYF | TGTGCCAGCAGTTTGAGGACAGACGTGGTCCCCTACGAGCAGTACTTC
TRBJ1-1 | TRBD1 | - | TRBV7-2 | CASSGRQGVNTEAFF | TGTGCCAGCAGCGGTCGACAGGGGGTGAACACTGAAGCTTTCTTT
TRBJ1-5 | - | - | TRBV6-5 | CASSYGRTNQPQHF | TGTGCCAGCAGTTACGGCAGGACAAATCAGCCCCAGCATTTT
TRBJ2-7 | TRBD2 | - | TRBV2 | CASSARESQFPYEQYF | TGTGCCAGCAGTGCGCGGGAGTCCCAGTTCCCCTACGAGCAGTACTTC
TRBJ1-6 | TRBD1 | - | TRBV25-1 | CASSENDRGSSPLHF | TGTGCCAGCAGTGAAAATGACAGGGGAAGCTCACCCCTCCACTTT
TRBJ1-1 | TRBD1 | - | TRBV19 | CASSMTGQGNTEAFF | TGTGCCAGTAGTATGACGGGACAGGGGAACACTGAAGCTTTCTTT
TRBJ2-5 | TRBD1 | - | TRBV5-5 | CASGTGGEETQYF | TGTGCCAGCGGGACAGGGGGCGAAGAGACCCAGTACTTC
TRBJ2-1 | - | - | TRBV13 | CASSLTLESNEQFF | TGTGCCAGCAGCTTGACACTAGAAAGCAATGAGCAGTTCTTC
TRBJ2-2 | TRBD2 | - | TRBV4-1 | CASSGLAGGRTGELFF | TGCGCCAGCAGCGGGTTGGCGGGGGGGCGGACCGGGGAGCTGTTTTTT
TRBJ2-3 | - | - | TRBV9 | CASSVDGGGGSTDTQYF | TGTGCCAGCAGCGTAGATGGAGGGGGGGGCAGCACAGATACGCAGTATTTT
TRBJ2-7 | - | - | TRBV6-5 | CASTSLFSYEQYF | TGTGCCAGCACAAGTCTATTCTCCTACGAGCAGTACTTC
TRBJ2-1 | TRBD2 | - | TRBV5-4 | CASSLAGGTSGGAGGEQFF | TGTGCCAGCAGCTTGGCGGGGGGGACTAGCGGGGGGGCTGGGGGTGAGCAGTTCTTC
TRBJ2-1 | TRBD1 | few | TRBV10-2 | CASSGTANYNEQFF | TGCGCCAGCTCAGGGACAGCTAACTACAATGAGCAGTTCTTC
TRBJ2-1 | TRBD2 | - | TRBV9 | CASSSLPTSYEQFF | TGTGCCAGCAGCTCCCTCCCGACTAGCTATGAGCAGTTCTTC
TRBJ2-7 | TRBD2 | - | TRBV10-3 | CATRGGLSHEQYF | TGTGCCACTCGGGGGGGGCTCTCCCACGAGCAGTACTTC
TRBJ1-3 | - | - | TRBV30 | CAWRTGNTIYF | TGTGCCTGGAGAACAGGAAACACCATATATTTT
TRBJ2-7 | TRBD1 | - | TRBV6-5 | CASSSGTGGYEQYF | TGTGCCAGCAGCTCCGGGACAGGGGGCTACGAGCAGTACTTC
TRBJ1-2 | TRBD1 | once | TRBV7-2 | CASRQDREGYTF | TGTGCCAGCAGGCAGGACAGGGAGGGCTACACCTTC
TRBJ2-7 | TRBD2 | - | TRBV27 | CASSFGTMGRGQYF | TGTGCCAGCAGTTTCGGGACTATGGGAAGAGGGCAGTACTTC
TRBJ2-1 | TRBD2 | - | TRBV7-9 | CASSREAYNEQFF | TGTGCCAGCAGCCGGGAGGCTTACAATGAGCAGTTCTTC
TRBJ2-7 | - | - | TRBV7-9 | CASSLARGLLSYEQYF | TGTGCCAGCAGCTTAGCGCGAGGATTACTCTCCTACGAGCAGTACTTC
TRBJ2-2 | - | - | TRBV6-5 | CASSNGLWTGELFF | TGTGCCAGCAGTAACGGGTTGTGGACCGGGGAGCTGTTTTTT
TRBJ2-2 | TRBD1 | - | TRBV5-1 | CASGALTGGNTGELFF | TGCGCCAGCGGGGCACTGACAGGGGGGAACACCGGGGAGCTGTTTTTT
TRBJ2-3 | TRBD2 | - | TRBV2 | CASNAPRSGVRTDTQYF | TGTGCCAGCAACGCCCCAAGAAGCGGGGTCCGCACAGATACGCAGTATTTT
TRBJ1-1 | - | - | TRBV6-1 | CASSEGPLPEAFF | TGTGCCAGCAGTGAGGGCCCACTCCCTGAAGCTTTCTTT
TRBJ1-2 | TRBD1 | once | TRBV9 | CASSAVYRGNYGYTF | TGTGCCAGCAGCGCGGTATACAGGGGGAACTATGGCTACACCTTC
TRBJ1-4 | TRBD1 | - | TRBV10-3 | CAIKQGTDNEKLFF | TGTGCCATCAAACAGGGGACAGACAATGAAAAACTGTTTTTT
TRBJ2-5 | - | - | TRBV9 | CASSSGRGTQYF | TGTGCCAGCAGCTCGGGGAGAGGGACCCAGTACTTC
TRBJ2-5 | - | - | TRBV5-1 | CASSLTFGGSEETQYF | -
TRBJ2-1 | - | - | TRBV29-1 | CSVGRGDISYNEQFF | TGCAGCGTTGGGCGGGGTGATATTTCCTACAATGAGCAGTTCTTC
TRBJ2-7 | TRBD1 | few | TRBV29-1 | CSGDRGGEQYF | TGCAGCGGGGACAGGGGTGGCGAGCAGTACTTC
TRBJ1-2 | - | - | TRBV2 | CASGLGGAYGYTF | TGTGCCAGCGGCCTGGGTGGAGCCTATGGCTACACCTTC
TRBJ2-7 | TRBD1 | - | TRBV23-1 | CASSHRGTGGEYEQYF | TGCGCCAGCAGCCATCGCGGGACAGGGGGCGAATACGAGCAGTACTTC
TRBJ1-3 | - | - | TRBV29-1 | CSAYSGNTIYF | TGCAGCGCTTACTCTGGAAACACCATATATTTT
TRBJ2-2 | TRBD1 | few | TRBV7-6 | CASSLGQGTNTGELFF | TGTGCCAGCAGCCTTGGACAGGGGACGAACACCGGGGAGCTGTTTTTT
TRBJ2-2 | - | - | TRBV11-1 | CASSPEEIGELFF | TGTGCCAGCAGCCCGGAGGAAATCGGGGAGCTGTTTTTT
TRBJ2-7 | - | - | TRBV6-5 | CASSTRVVGEQYF | TGTGCCAGCAGTACCAGGGTCGTTGGCGAGCAGTACTTC